This entry lists 5 T cell receptor beta chains sequenced from one sample in a study of T cell clusters in autoimmune cytopenias (dated by TCRdb to the late 2010s). TRB amplification used about 250 ng of peripheral blood genomic DNA, 30,000 to 40,000 genome equivalents, per sample. The instrument given in TCRdb is Illumina MiSeq. TRB rearrangements were amplified by multiplex PCR following a touch-down protocol, with the TRB-A and TRB-B primer pools mixed in one tube. TCRdb reprocessed the reads and assigns one entry to each CDR3 protein sequence, leaving out DNA. In this sample's table one finds roughly 6,300 distinct CDR3 sequences. The top ten clones comprise 20% to 25% of the sample. The data were also submitted as part of a second study, on T cell repertoires in aging, cancer and after chemotherapy.

Sequencing input: peripheral blood. The source of these receptors is a human donor in good health.

The chain uses TRBV5-1 and TRBJ1-2. Germline CDR1 reads SGHRS; CDR2 reads YFSETQ. This CDR3 is 15 amino acids long. The CDR3 loop is CASSSWGGASYGYTF.

This rearrangement joins TRBV5-1 to TRBJ2-5. The V gene's germline CDR1 is SGHRS and CDR2 YFSETQ. CDR3 size: 13 residues. The CDR3 sequence: CASSDLWGRTQYF.

J is TRBJ2-1 and V is TRBV6-2 or TRBV6-3. This CDR3 spans 11 amino acids. The V gene's germline CDR1 is MNHEY and CDR2 SVGEGT. This chain's CDR3 is CASSYGGEQFF.

Judged by frequency, this clonotype is medium-sized. The V and J genes are TRBV18 and TRBJ2-7; the D gene TCRdb calls, TRBD1, cannot be checked with no DNA. This CDR3 is built from 14 residues. The germline V gene has CDR1 KGHSH and CDR2 LQKENI. CDR3 residues: CASSPSQESYEQYF.

This clonotype is called medium-sized based on its frequency. This sequence joins TRBV6-5 and TRBJ1-1. Germline values: CDR1 MNHEY, CDR2 SVGAGI. CDR3 size: 13 residues. CDR3 loop: CASISGMNTEAFF.